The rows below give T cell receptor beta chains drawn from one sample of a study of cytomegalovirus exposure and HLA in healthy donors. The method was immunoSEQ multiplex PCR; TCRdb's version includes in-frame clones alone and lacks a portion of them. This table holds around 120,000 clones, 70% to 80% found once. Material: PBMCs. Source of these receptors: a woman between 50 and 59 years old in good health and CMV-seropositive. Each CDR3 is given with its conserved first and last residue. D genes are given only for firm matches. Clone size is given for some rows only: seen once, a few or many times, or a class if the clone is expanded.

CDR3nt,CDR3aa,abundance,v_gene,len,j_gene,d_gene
TGCGCCAGCAGCCCCGCGGGCGACAGGGCTGAAGCTTTCTTT,CASSPAGDRAEAFF,-,TRBV5-1,14,TRBJ1-1,TRBD1
TGCGCCAGCAGATTTGGCCAACGGACAGGGGAGGAAAACTATGGCTACACCTTC,CASRFGQRTGEENYGYTF,-,TRBV5-1,18,TRBJ1-2,TRBD1
TGCGCCAGCAGCCAAGGACTACAGGGGTTCCAATCCTACAATGAGCAGTTCTTC,CASSQGLQGFQSYNEQFF,-,TRBV4-3,18,TRBJ2-1,TRBD1
TGCGCCAGCAGCCAAGATAATGAGGGGGCGGCCAAAAACATTCAGTACTTC,CASSQDNEGAAKNIQYF,few,TRBV4-3,17,TRBJ2-4,TRBD1
TGTGCCAGCAGCTTAGCGGGGGGGCCCCCCTACGAGCAGTACTTC,CASSLAGGPPYEQYF,-,TRBV5-4,15,TRBJ2-7,TRBD2
TGCGCCAGCAGCTTGGAGGGGGCGCGGGAGCAGTACTTC,CASSLEGAREQYF,-,TRBV5-1,13,TRBJ2-7,TRBD1
TGTGCCAGCAGCCTCCAGGATAATGAGCAGTTCTTC,CASSLQDNEQFF,-,TRBV5-6,12,TRBJ2-1,-
TGTGCCAGCAGCGAACACCTCCCGAACACTGAAGCTTTCTTT,CASSEHLPNTEAFF,few,TRBV21-1,14,TRBJ1-1,-
TGTGCCAGCAGTTTCTCAGACAGGTTTGATCAGCCCCAGCATTTT,CASSFSDRFDQPQHF,once,TRBV28,15,TRBJ1-5,-
TGTGCCAGCCGGCCGGGCGGGGAAACTTCCGGGGAGCTGTTTTTT,CASRPGGETSGELFF,-,TRBV6-5,15,TRBJ2-2,-
TGTGCCAGCAGCCCAATACAGGGTAGTCCCTACGAGCAGTACTTC,CASSPIQGSPYEQYF,few,TRBV7-2,15,TRBJ2-7,-
TGCGCCAGCAGCCAAGTTACACCCCCCACCGGGGAGCTGTTTTTT,CASSQVTPPTGELFF,-,TRBV4-3,15,TRBJ2-2,-
TGCGCCAGCAGCCATCAGCTAGCGGGGGGTGGCACAGATACGCAGTATTTT,CASSHQLAGGGTDTQYF,-,TRBV5-1,17,TRBJ2-3,TRBD2
TGTGCCAGCAGCCCAAGGACAGGCTCAAACTATGGCTACACCTTC,CASSPRTGSNYGYTF,-,TRBV5-4,15,TRBJ1-2,TRBD1
TGTGCCAGCAGCCTTTGGACAGCCCGCCCTGACTATGGCTACACCTTC,CASSLWTARPDYGYTF,-,TRBV7-2,16,TRBJ1-2,-
TGTGCCAGCAGCTTCGACAGGGGGCGCTTGGGAAACTATGGCTACACCTTC,CASSFDRGRLGNYGYTF,-,TRBV4-2,17,TRBJ1-2,TRBD1
TGTGCCAGCAGCCTAAGACAGGGGAGGAATGAGCAGTTCTTC,CASSLRQGRNEQFF,-,TRBV7-8,14,TRBJ2-1,TRBD1
TGTGCCAGCGGACAGGGGGCGCCCGATACGCAGTATTTT,CASGQGAPDTQYF,-,TRBV6-5,13,TRBJ2-3,TRBD1
TGTGCCAGCAGTGAAGGGGTTAGCGGGCGACCCATATACGAGCAGTACTTC,CASSEGVSGRPIYEQYF,-,TRBV2,17,TRBJ2-7,TRBD2
TGTGCCAGCTCACTAAACAGGGGTCGGTATGGCTACACCTTC,CASSLNRGRYGYTF,-,TRBV18,14,TRBJ1-2,TRBD1
TGTGCCAGCAGTTCACAGGTCTTAATCGGCACAGATACGCAGTATTTT,CASSSQVLIGTDTQYF,-,TRBV27,16,TRBJ2-3,-
TGTGCCATCAGTGAGTTCGGCGGGGAGCTGTTTTTT,CAISEFGGELFF,-,TRBV10-3,12,TRBJ2-2,-
TGTGCCAGCAGCCAGAGACAGGCTTCCTACGAGCAGTACTTC,CASSQRQASYEQYF,-,TRBV7-6,14,TRBJ2-7,-
TGTGCCAGCACCGACCGGAGACGTACTGAAGCTTTCTTT,CASTDRRRTEAFF,-,TRBV27,13,TRBJ1-1,-
TGCGCCAGCAGCTTGCCGGGGACCTACGAGCAGTACTTC,CASSLPGTYEQYF,-,TRBV5-1,13,TRBJ2-7,-
TGTGCCAGCAGCTTGACAGGTCCTAACTATGGCTACACCTTC,CASSLTGPNYGYTF,-,TRBV5-6,14,TRBJ1-2,-
TGTGCCAGCATAGGGGCGCATTACTTGAACACTGAAGCTTTCTTT,CASIGAHYLNTEAFF,-,TRBV2,15,TRBJ1-1,-
TGTGCCAGCAGCTTAGGGGGACTAGTGGTTGTTGAGCAGTTCTTC,CASSLGGLVVVEQFF,-,TRBV7-9,15,TRBJ2-1,TRBD2
TGTGCCAGCGGACAAACCGGGACAGCAAACACTGAAGCTTTCTTT,CASGQTGTANTEAFF,-,TRBV4-2,15,TRBJ1-1,TRBD1
TGTGCCAGCAGTGCCGACAGGTCTGGAAACACCATATATTTT,CASSADRSGNTIYF,few,TRBV7-2,14,TRBJ1-3,-
TGCAGCGTTGAAGGAACCGAGGGACAGGCCAACTCCTACGAGCAGTACTTC,CSVEGTEGQANSYEQYF,-,TRBV29-1,17,TRBJ2-7,TRBD1
TGTGCCAGCAGTTCGGCACAGGGGACCTATGGCTACACCTTC,CASSSAQGTYGYTF,few,TRBV27,14,TRBJ1-2,TRBD1